Listed below are T cell receptor beta chains from one sample, sequenced in a study of T-cell reconstitution after alpha-beta-depleted transplantation in children. TCRdb analysed the PCR reads with MiXCR anew, one entry per CDR3 protein. This table holds around 800,000 distinct CDR3 sequences, under 20% found once. The sample consisted of PBMCs, mostly from graft donor cells, taken 360 days after TCRalphabeta/CD19-depleted stem cell transplant. The receptor set was obtained from a male patient younger than 18 who had a stem cell transplant for acute lymphoblastic leukemia, so the T cells may come from the graft donor. Each CDR3 is given with its conserved first and last residue. The order of the fields is clone size, D gene, V gene, J gene, CDR3 protein, CDR3 DNA. The D gene is left open where the match is weak. The size entry is marked missing in some rows and otherwise reads once, few, many or a size class.

clone size: .
D gene: TRBD2
V gene: TRBV4-1
J gene: TRBJ2-7
CDR3 protein: CASSPGLAGGTYEQYF
CDR3 DNA: TGCGCCAGCAGCCCGGGACTAGCGGGAGGGACCTACGAGCAGTACTTC

clone size: .
D gene: .
V gene: TRBV18
J gene: TRBJ2-3
CDR3 protein: CASSPDPFRTDTQYF
CDR3 DNA: TGTGCCAGCTCACCAGATCCCTTTCGCACAGATACGCAGTATTTT

clone size: many
D gene: TRBD2
V gene: TRBV12-3/TRBV12-4
J gene: TRBJ2-1
CDR3 protein: CASNPTSGYNEQFF
CDR3 DNA: TGTGCCAGCAACCCGACTAGCGGCTACAATGAGCAGTTCTTC

clone size: many
D gene: .
V gene: TRBV29-1
J gene: TRBJ2-3
CDR3 protein: CSGGLDTQYF
CDR3 DNA: TGCAGCGGGGGGCTGGATACGCAGTATTTT

clone size: few
D gene: .
V gene: TRBV5-1
J gene: TRBJ1-6
CDR3 protein: CASSLAQTSPLHF
CDR3 DNA: TGCGCCAGCAGCTTGGCGCAAACCTCACCCCTCCACTTT

clone size: .
D gene: .
V gene: TRBV20-1
J gene: TRBJ1-2
CDR3 protein: CSASAKTGWVYGYTF
CDR3 DNA: TGCAGTGCTAGTGCCAAAACAGGGTGGGTCTATGGCTACACCTTC

clone size: many
D gene: TRBD1
V gene: TRBV25-1
J gene: TRBJ2-1
CDR3 protein: CASSGDSRNEQFF
CDR3 DNA: TGTGCCAGCAGTGGGGACAGCAGGAATGAGCAGTTCTTC

clone size: .
D gene: .
V gene: TRBV7-9
J gene: TRBJ2-7
CDR3 protein: CASSLVGLASDEQYF
CDR3 DNA: TGTGCCAGCAGCTTAGTAGGTCTAGCTTCCGACGAGCAGTACTTC

clone size: few
D gene: .
V gene: TRBV3-1
J gene: TRBJ2-1
CDR3 protein: CASSQPRVEGSYNEQFF
CDR3 DNA: TGTGCCAGCAGCCAACCCCGGGTGGAGGGCTCCTACAATGAGCAGTTCTTC

clone size: .
D gene: .
V gene: TRBV5-6
J gene: TRBJ2-2
CDR3 protein: CASSLKTSWTGELFF
CDR3 DNA: TGTGCCAGCAGCTTGAAGACTAGTTGGACCGGGGAGCTGTTTTTT

clone size: few
D gene: TRBD2
V gene: TRBV4-2
J gene: TRBJ2-7
CDR3 protein: CASSRPGTSAYEQYF
CDR3 DNA: TGTGCCAGCAGCCGCCCCGGGACTAGCGCCTACGAGCAGTACTTC

clone size: few
D gene: .
V gene: TRBV27
J gene: TRBJ2-7
CDR3 protein: CASSFNNYEQYF
CDR3 DNA: TGTGCCAGCAGTTTTAACAACTACGAGCAGTACTTC

clone size: .
D gene: .
V gene: TRBV9
J gene: TRBJ2-5
CDR3 protein: CASSVGGRDETQYF
CDR3 DNA: TGTGCCAGCAGCGTAGGGGGGCGCGATGAGACCCAGTACTTC

clone size: .
D gene: TRBD2
V gene: TRBV20-1
J gene: TRBJ2-1
CDR3 protein: CSGVAGASEQFF
CDR3 DNA: TGCAGTGGGGTTGCGGGAGCGTCTGAGCAGTTCTTC

clone size: many
D gene: .
V gene: TRBV10-3
J gene: TRBJ2-7
CDR3 protein: CAISEDTSYEQYF
CDR3 DNA: TGTGCCATCAGTGAAGATACAAGCTACGAGCAGTACTTC

clone size: .
D gene: TRBD2
V gene: TRBV24-1
J gene: TRBJ2-7
CDR3 protein: CATSDSWTSGTYEQYF
CDR3 DNA: TGTGCCACCAGTGATTCTTGGACTAGCGGGACCTACGAGCAGTACTTC

clone size: .
D gene: .
V gene: TRBV20-1
J gene: TRBJ2-7
CDR3 protein: CSALRQGWGEQYF
CDR3 DNA: TGCAGTGCCCTAAGGCAGGGTTGGGGAGAGCAGTACTTC

clone size: many
D gene: .
V gene: TRBV7-3
J gene: TRBJ2-2
CDR3 protein: CASSRNRDTGELFF
CDR3 DNA: TGTGCCAGCAGCCGAAACAGGGACACCGGGGAGCTGTTTTTT

clone size: .
D gene: TRBD1
V gene: TRBV15
J gene: TRBJ2-5
CDR3 protein: CATSRDGAGGRAQYF
CDR3 DNA: TGTGCCACCAGCAGAGATGGGGCAGGGGGAAGGGCCCAGTACTTC

clone size: .
D gene: TRBD2
V gene: TRBV5-1
J gene: TRBJ2-1
CDR3 protein: CASSLTSGLAYNEQFF
CDR3 DNA: TGCGCCAGCAGCCTGACTAGCGGCCTTGCCTACAATGAGCAGTTCTTC

clone size: .
D gene: TRBD1
V gene: TRBV27
J gene: TRBJ2-5
CDR3 protein: CASSLYGTGYGTQYF
CDR3 DNA: TGTGCCAGCAGTTTATACGGGACAGGGTATGGGACCCAGTACTTC

clone size: few
D gene: .
V gene: TRBV7-2
J gene: TRBJ2-2
CDR3 protein: CASSSSSGIFSGELFF
CDR3 DNA: TGTGCCAGCAGCTCATCCTCAGGGATATTCAGCGGGGAGCTGTTTTTT

clone size: few
D gene: .
V gene: TRBV12-3/TRBV12-4
J gene: TRBJ1-2
CDR3 protein: CASRVGYGYTF
CDR3 DNA: TGTGCCAGTCGAGTCGGCTATGGCTACACCTTC

clone size: .
D gene: TRBD2
V gene: TRBV15
J gene: TRBJ2-5
CDR3 protein: CATSRPRGAGGSAKTQYF
CDR3 DNA: TGTGCCACCAGCAGGCCAAGGGGAGCGGGAGGCTCAGCTAAGACCCAGTACTTC

clone size: few
D gene: .
V gene: TRBV25-1
J gene: TRBJ2-3
CDR3 protein: CASSELVRTDTQYF
CDR3 DNA: TGTGCCAGCAGTGAACTGGTACGCACAGATACGCAGTATTTT

clone size: few
D gene: .
V gene: TRBV20-1
J gene: TRBJ2-3
CDR3 protein: CSARVPGGTDTQYF
CDR3 DNA: TGCAGTGCTAGAGTTCCAGGAGGCACAGATACGCAGTATTTT

clone size: .
D gene: TRBD2
V gene: TRBV11-1
J gene: TRBJ2-2
CDR3 protein: CASSLPTSQTSGTKNTGELFF
CDR3 DNA: TGTGCCAGCAGCCTCCCGACTTCCCAGACTAGCGGGACCAAGAACACCGGGGAGCTGTTTTTT

clone size: few
D gene: .
V gene: TRBV20-1
J gene: TRBJ2-5
CDR3 protein: CSASTRQETQYF
CDR3 DNA: TGCAGTGCTAGTACCCGACAAGAGACCCAGTACTTC

clone size: .
D gene: TRBD2
V gene: TRBV20-1
J gene: TRBJ2-2
CDR3 protein: CSAPKGAGGPTMTGELFF
CDR3 DNA: TGCAGTGCCCCTAAGGGAGCGGGAGGGCCGACGATGACCGGGGAGCTGTTTTTT

clone size: .
D gene: .
V gene: TRBV2
J gene: TRBJ2-7
CDR3 protein: CASSDRQINYEQYF
CDR3 DNA: TGTGCCAGCAGTGATAGACAGATAAACTACGAGCAGTACTTC

clone size: few
D gene: TRBD1
V gene: TRBV7-3
J gene: TRBJ2-1
CDR3 protein: CASSSSGTGYYEQFF
CDR3 DNA: TGTGCCAGCAGCTCGTCCGGGACAGGGTACTATGAGCAGTTCTTC

clone size: .
D gene: .
V gene: TRBV4-1
J gene: TRBJ2-3
CDR3 protein: CASSHPGARRDTQYF
CDR3 DNA: TGCGCCAGCAGCCACCCAGGGGCTAGAAGAGATACGCAGTATTTT

clone size: .
D gene: .
V gene: TRBV20-1
J gene: TRBJ2-1
CDR3 protein: CSANGPITPWSYNEQFF
CDR3 DNA: TGCAGTGCTAACGGCCCCATCACACCCTGGTCGTACAATGAGCAGTTCTTC

clone size: .
D gene: TRBD2
V gene: TRBV6-2/TRBV6-3
J gene: TRBJ2-1
CDR3 protein: CASRPGQSRRTSGVGTYEQFF
CDR3 DNA: TGTGCCAGCAGGCCCGGACAGAGCCGAAGGACTAGCGGGGTAGGGACCTATGAGCAGTTCTTC

clone size: few
D gene: .
V gene: TRBV20-1
J gene: TRBJ2-5
CDR3 protein: CSSRGMETQYF
CDR3 DNA: TGCAGCTCGAGGGGTATGGAGACCCAGTACTTC

clone size: few
D gene: .
V gene: TRBV10-3
J gene: TRBJ2-3
CDR3 protein: CAIKSAGDTQYF
CDR3 DNA: TGTGCCATCAAAAGCGCGGGAGATACGCAGTATTTT

clone size: few
D gene: .
V gene: TRBV24-1
J gene: TRBJ2-1
CDR3 protein: CATSEALAREQFF
CDR3 DNA: TGTGCCACCAGTGAGGCCCTAGCGAGGGAGCAGTTCTTC

clone size: few
D gene: .
V gene: TRBV5-1
J gene: TRBJ1-1
CDR3 protein: CASSLIGTANTEAFF
CDR3 DNA: TGCGCCAGCAGCTTGATCGGGACGGCGAACACTGAAGCTTTCTTT

clone size: .
D gene: TRBD1
V gene: TRBV6-2/TRBV6-3
J gene: TRBJ2-1
CDR3 protein: CASSYSPGQVLYNEQFF
CDR3 DNA: TGTGCCAGCAGTTACTCCCCGGGACAGGTACTTTACAATGAGCAGTTCTTC

clone size: .
D gene: .
V gene: TRBV11-2
J gene: TRBJ1-4
CDR3 protein: CASSPRVIGTNEKLFF
CDR3 DNA: TGTGCCAGCAGCCCAAGGGTTATAGGGACTAATGAAAAACTGTTTTTT